These 13 T cell receptor beta chains came from one sample sequenced in a study of blood T cell repertoires in COVID-19. Assay: immunoSEQ multiplex PCR; the TCRdb copy retains only in-frame clones and omits some. The repertoire consists of around 120,000 clones, with less than 85% occurring once and the leading ten covering approximately 0.86%. What was sequenced was peripheral blood. The receptor set was obtained from a human donor with acute or convalescent COVID-19. The donor label of this sample is uncertain.

This rearrangement joins TRBV21-1 to TRBJ2-3; the table names TRBD2, a call not compared with the DNA. TRBV21-1 is listed as a pseudogene. The CDR3 is 20 amino acids. DNA of the CDR3: TGTGCCAGCAGCAGCCGCGGAATGATTCGGGGGGGGTTCGGCACAGATACGCAGTATTTT. Translating it yields CASSSRGMIRGGFGTDTQYF.

The chain has TRBV30 and TRBJ2-7, with 10 bases that match TRBD1. Losses at the gene ends were 6 bases for V and 0 bases for J; bases not matched to a gene: 11. From germline, CDR1 is GTSNPN and CDR2 SVGIG (reference sequence). The CDR3 runs to 16 residues. The CDR3 loop is CACHPRDRGSSYEQYF. The CDR3 DNA reads as TGTGCCTGCCACCCCCGGGACAGGGGAAGCTCCTACGAGCAGTACTTC.

The genes are TRBV7-9 and TRBJ2-7; D is perhaps TRBD2 (6 bases). The CDR3 extends over 16 amino acids. Germline CDR1 reads SEHNR; CDR2 reads FQNEAQ (reference sequence). V was cut by 5 bases and J by 0 bases, with 17 bases left in between. CDR3 amino acids: CASSPRRGSASYEQYF. CDR3 nucleotides: TGTGCCAGCAGCCCCAGGCGGGGATCGGCCTCCTACGAGCAGTACTTC.

The chain joins TRBV19 to TRBJ2-2, with 7 bases lining up with TRBD2. The CDR3 has 15 residues. CDR1 is LNHDA and CDR2 is SQIVND in the germline V gene (reference sequence). V lost 9 bases and J lost 1; bases outside the gene matches: 8. In nucleotides, the CDR3 is TGTGCCAGCCGTAGCGGGCGAGGGAACACCGGGGAGCTGTTTTTT. Protein: CASRSGRGNTGELFF.

This chain joins TRBV3-1 (or the pseudogene TRBV3-2) and TRBJ1-2; 10 bases map to TRBD1. This CDR3 contains 15 residues. CDR1 is LGHDT, CDR2 YNNKEL, per germline (reference sequence). The J segment lost 3 bases and the V segment lost 6 bases, leaving 7 bases of the junction unmatched. The CDR3 DNA is TGTGCCAGCAGTCCCGGACAGGGGGGTTACTATGGCTACACCTTC. This gives the protein CASSPGQGGYYGYTF.

This clone has just a few counts. The chain has TRBV29-1 and TRBJ2-3, with 8 bases identical to TRBD1. The length of the CDR3 is 10 residues. Germline assignment: CDR1 SQVTM and CDR2 ANQGSEA. V trimming: 7 bases; J trimming: 11 bases; junction bases outside the gene matches: 5. Here the CDR3 reads CSASQGVQYF. The CDR3, as DNA: TGCAGCGCCTCACAGGGGGTGCAGTATTTT.

The V and J genes are TRBV18 and TRBJ2-5, with D hard to call. Germline CDR1 KGHSH, CDR2 LQKENI. This CDR3 comprises 14 residues. The V gene lost 3 bases and the J gene lost 1 base, with 9 bases spanning the gap. CDR3 nucleotides: TGTGCCAGCTCACCGCTCGCGGCCCAAGAGACCCAGTACTTC. It translates to CASSPLAAQETQYF.

This chain uses TRBV6-6 with TRBJ1-6, with unresolved D. The CDR3 has 12 residues. V dropped 2 bases and J dropped 11 bases, with 7 bases sitting between them. CDR1 and CDR2 (germline): MNHNY, SVGAGI (reference sequence). This CDR3 reads CASSYEETPLHF. CDR3 bases: TGTGCCAGCAGTTACGAAGAGACACCCCTCCACTTT.

The chain joins TRBV5-4 to TRBJ2-7; D remains ambiguous. Trimming cost V 0 bases and J 1 base, with 5 bases left between them. The germline V gene has CDR1 SGHNT and CDR2 YYREEE (reference sequence). The CDR3 loop spans 13 amino acids. CDR3 bases: TGTGCCAGCAGCTTGGACCGGTCCTACGAGCAGTACGTC. Amino acid sequence: CASSLDRSYEQYV.

This chain connects TRBV19 to TRBJ1-5, with unresolved D. Trimming removed 6 bases from V and 5 bases from J, with 17 bases in between. The CDR3 extends over 15 amino acids. CDR1 and CDR2 from the germline V gene are LNHDA and SQIVND (reference sequence). The CDR3 spells CASRSLSGRYQPQHF. The CDR3 nucleotides are TGTGCCAGTAGATCCCTCTCTGGCAGGTATCAGCCCCAGCATTTT.

The V and J genes are TRBV19 and TRBJ2-7; no firm D call. CDR1 and CDR2 from the germline V gene are LNHDA and SQIVND (reference sequence). This CDR3 is built from 13 residues. V lost 3 bases to trimming and J lost 3 bases, with 9 bases between them. CDR3 region: CASSIGPNYEQYF. The CDR3, as DNA: TGTGCCAGTAGTATTGGGCCAAACTACGAGCAGTACTTC.

This clone was seen at least ten times. The J gene is TRBJ1-2, the V gene TRBV12-5; no clear D gene. Trimming cost V 6 bases and J 6 bases, with 11 bases left between them. This CDR3 has 12 residues. Looked up from germline, CDR1 is LGHNT and CDR2 is FRNRAP. This CDR3 is CASGPRENGYTF. The CDR3 DNA is TGTGCTAGTGGACCCCGGGAGAATGGCTACACCTTC.

The V call is TRBV6-5, the J call TRBJ1-2; no definite D call. The CDR3 totals 15 residues. Trimming stripped 7 bases from V and 1 base from J, with 16 bases between. Per the germline V gene, CDR1 is MNHEY and CDR2 is SVGAGI. The CDR3 sequence: CASTPVQQINYGYTF. In DNA, the CDR3 is TGTGCCAGCACCCCGGTACAGCAAATTAACTATGGCTACACCTTC.